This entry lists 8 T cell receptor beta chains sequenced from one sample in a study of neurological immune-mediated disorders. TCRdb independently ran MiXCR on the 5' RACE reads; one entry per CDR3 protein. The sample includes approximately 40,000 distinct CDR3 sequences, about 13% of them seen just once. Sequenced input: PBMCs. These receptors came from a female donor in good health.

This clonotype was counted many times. CDR3 protein: CASSSGLAGRGGELFF. The CDR3 region has the DNA TGTGCCAGCAGCTCCGGACTAGCGGGGAGGGGCGGGGAGCTGTTTTTT. The V and J genes are TRBV7-2 and TRBJ2-2, with 12 nucleotides matching TRBD2. The V and J ends lost 4 bases and 7 bases, in that order; junction bases with no gene match: 7. Germline values: CDR1 SGHTA, CDR2 FQGNSA. CDR3 length: 16 amino acids.

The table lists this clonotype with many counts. The CDR3 DNA reads as TGTGCCAGCAGCTTGGGGGCAGATACGCAGTATTTT. Residues: CASSLGADTQYF. The rearrangement joins TRBV5-4 to TRBJ2-3; D not certain. Trimming pared 0 bases from V and 4 bases from J, leaving 3 bases between. The CDR3 covers 12 residues. Germline values: CDR1 SGHNT, CDR2 YYREEE (reference sequence). Complete variable domain (other parts from reference TRBV5-4 and TRBJ2-3): ETGVTQSPTHLIKTRGQQVTLRCSSQSGHNTVSWYQQALGQGPQFIFQYYREEENGRGNFPPRFSGLQFPNYSSELNVNALELDDSALYLCASSLGADTQYFGPGTRLTVL.

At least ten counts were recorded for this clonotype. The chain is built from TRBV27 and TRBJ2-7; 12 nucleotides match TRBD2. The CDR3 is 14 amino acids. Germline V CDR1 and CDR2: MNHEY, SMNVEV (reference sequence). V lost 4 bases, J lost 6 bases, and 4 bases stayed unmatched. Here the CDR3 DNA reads TGTGCCAGCAGTTCCCGACTAGCGGGAGCCGAGCAGTACTTC. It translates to CASSSRLAGAEQYF.

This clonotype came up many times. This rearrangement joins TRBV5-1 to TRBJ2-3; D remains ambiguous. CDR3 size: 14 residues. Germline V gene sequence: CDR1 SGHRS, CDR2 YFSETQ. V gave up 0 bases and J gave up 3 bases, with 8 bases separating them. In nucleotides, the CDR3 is TGCGCCAGCAGCTTGGGGGATCTAACAGATACGCAGTATTTT. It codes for CASSLGDLTDTQYF.

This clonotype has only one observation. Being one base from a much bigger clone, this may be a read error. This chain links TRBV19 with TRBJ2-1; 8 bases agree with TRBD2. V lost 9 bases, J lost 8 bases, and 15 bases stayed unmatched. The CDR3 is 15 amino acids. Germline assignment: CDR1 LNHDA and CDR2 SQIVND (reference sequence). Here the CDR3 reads CARALAEVGRHEQFF. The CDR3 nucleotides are TGTGCCAGAGCACTAGCGGAGGTAGGTAGGCATGAGCAGTTCTTC.

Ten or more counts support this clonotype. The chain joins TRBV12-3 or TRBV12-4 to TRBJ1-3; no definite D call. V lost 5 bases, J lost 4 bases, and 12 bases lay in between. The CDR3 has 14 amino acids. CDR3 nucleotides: TGTGCCAGCAGTATTGGACTACAAGGAAACACCATATATTTT. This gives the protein CASSIGLQGNTIYF.

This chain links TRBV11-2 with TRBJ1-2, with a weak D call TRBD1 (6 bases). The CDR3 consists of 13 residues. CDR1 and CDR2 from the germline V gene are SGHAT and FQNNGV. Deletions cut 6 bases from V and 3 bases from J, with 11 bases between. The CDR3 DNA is TGTGCCAGCAGTCGGGACATAGACTATGGCTACACCTTC. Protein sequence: CASSRDIDYGYTF. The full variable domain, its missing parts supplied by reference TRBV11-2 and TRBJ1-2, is EAGVAQSPRYKIIEKRQSVAFWCNPISGHATLYWYQQILGQGPKLLIQFQNNGVVDDSQLPKDRFSAERLKGVDSTLKIQPAKLEDSAVYLCASSRDIDYGYTFGSGTRLTVV.

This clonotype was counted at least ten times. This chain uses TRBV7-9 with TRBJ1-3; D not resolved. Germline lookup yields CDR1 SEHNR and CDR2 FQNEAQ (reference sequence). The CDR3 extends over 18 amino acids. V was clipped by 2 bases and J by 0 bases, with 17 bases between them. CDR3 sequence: CASSLMRAGRGSGNTIYF. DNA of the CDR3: TGTGCCAGCAGCTTAATGCGTGCAGGACGGGGCTCTGGAAACACCATATATTTT.